These T cell receptor beta chains were read from a single sample in a study of OX40 agonist ivuxolimab in advanced cancers. Profiling relied on immunoSEQ multiplex PCR, and the TCRdb table lists in-frame clones only, not all of them. The repertoire holds tens of thousands of clones, with about 85% as singletons. The material was CD4+ or CD8+ T cells sorted from blood, obtained in a trial of the OX40 agonist ivuxolimab. The origin of the receptors is an adult with an advanced solid tumor such as melanoma, head and neck, liver or kidney cancer. Each CDR3 is given with its conserved first and last residue. D genes are given only for firm matches. Some rows mark clone size as missing; the rest say once, few, many or name a class of expanded clone.

j_call,v_call,d_call,clone_size,cdr3_nt,cdr3_aa
TRBJ1-1,TRBV7-2,TRBD1,.,TGTGCCAGCAGCTCGAATCCGGGACAGGGGGCTTTCTTT,CASSSNPGQGAFF
TRBJ2-5,TRBV2,.,.,TGTGCCAGCAGAGACTGGGGGGTCAACCAAGAGACCCAGTACTTC,CASRDWGVNQETQYF
TRBJ2-2,TRBV5-1,TRBD1,.,TGCGCCAGCAGCTTCGCCGGGACAGGGGACGCCACCGGGGAGCTGTTTTTT,CASSFAGTGDATGELFF
TRBJ1-2,TRBV9,.,.,TGTGCCAGCAGCCCCCCCCACACCTTC,CASSPPHTF
TRBJ2-7,TRBV27,TRBD1,medium-sized,TGTGCCAGCAGTCCATGGACAGGGTCCTACGAGCAGTACTTC,CASSPWTGSYEQYF
TRBJ2-1,TRBV7-6,TRBD2,.,TGTGCCAGCAGCTTAACGGGCCCACTAGCGGGGCTGGGGAATGAGCAGTTCTTC,CASSLTGPLAGLGNEQFF
TRBJ1-5,TRBV5-4,.,.,TGTGCCAGCAGCCAAGAAGGACAGTTAAATCAGCCCCAGCATTTT,CASSQEGQLNQPQHF
TRBJ1-3,TRBV4-2,TRBD1,.,TGTGCCAGCAGCCAAGTTCCGCGGCAGGGGGAAGATGGAAACACCATATATTTT,CASSQVPRQGEDGNTIYF
TRBJ2-7,TRBV27,TRBD1,.,TGTGCCAGCCGGGACAGGGGCGACGAGCAGTACTTC,CASRDRGDEQYF
TRBJ2-6,TRBV7-2,.,.,TGTGCCAGCAGCTTAGACGGCTCTGGGGCCAACGTCCTGACTTTC,CASSLDGSGANVLTF
TRBJ2-3,TRBV4-1,.,.,TGCGCCAGCAGCCATGGCGGGACCTTTAGCACAGATACGCAGTATTTT,CASSHGGTFSTDTQYF